The present T cell receptor beta chain was sequenced within a study of long-term antiretroviral therapy in people with HIV. This CDR3 is 11 amino acids long. In germline, CDR1 is SGHNT, CDR2 YENEEA. V lost 2 bases, J lost 3 bases, and 2 bases lay in between. Survey level was the resolution at which the v3.0 immunoSEQ assay ran. The data were produced by immunoSEQ multiplex PCR, yet TCRdb's version contains in-frame clones alone and is incomplete. Of about 15,000 clones in the sample, about four fifths were seen once. No donor had fewer than one pre-ART PBMC sample or fewer than two post-ART PBMC samples. Overall study findings and caveats: Diversity measured after ART increased yet remained under transplant donor controls. Clonal expansions arising prior to ART prevailed in the repertoire at every time point.

About this clone: Its specificity is not known.

The origin of this receptor is a middle-aged man with HIV. The rearrangement joins TRBV11-3 to TRBJ2-7; D not resolved. Material: unsorted PBMCs, obtained just before starting antiretroviral therapy. CDR3: CASSLNYEQYF. The CDR3 nucleotides read TGTGCCAGCAGCTTAAACTACGAGCAGTACTTC.